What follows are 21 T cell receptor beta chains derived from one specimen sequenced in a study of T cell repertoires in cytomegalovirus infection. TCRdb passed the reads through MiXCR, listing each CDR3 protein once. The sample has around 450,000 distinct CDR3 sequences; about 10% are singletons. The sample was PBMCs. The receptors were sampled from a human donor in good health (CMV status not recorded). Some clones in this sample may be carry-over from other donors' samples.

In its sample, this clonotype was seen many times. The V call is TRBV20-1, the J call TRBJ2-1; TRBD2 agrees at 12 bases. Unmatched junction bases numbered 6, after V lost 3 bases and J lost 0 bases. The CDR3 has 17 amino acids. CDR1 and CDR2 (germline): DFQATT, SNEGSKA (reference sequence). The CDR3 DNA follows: TGCAGTGCTAGCCCCCTAGCGGGGGGGATCTCCTACAATGAGCAGTTCTTC. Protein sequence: CSASPLAGGISYNEQFF.

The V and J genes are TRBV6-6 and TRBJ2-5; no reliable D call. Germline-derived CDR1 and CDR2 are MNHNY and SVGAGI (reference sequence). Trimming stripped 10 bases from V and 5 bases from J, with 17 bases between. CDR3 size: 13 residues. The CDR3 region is CATSSGSEETQYF. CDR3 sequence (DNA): TGTGCCACCTCCTCCGGGTCGGAGGAGACCCAGTACTTC.

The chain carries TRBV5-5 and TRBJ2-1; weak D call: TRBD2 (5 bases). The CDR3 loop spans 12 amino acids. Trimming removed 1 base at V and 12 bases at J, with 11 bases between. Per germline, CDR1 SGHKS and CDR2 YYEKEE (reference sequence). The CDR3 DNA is TGTGCCAGCAGCTTGCTCGCGAGGGTGCAGTTCTTC. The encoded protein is CASSLLARVQFF.

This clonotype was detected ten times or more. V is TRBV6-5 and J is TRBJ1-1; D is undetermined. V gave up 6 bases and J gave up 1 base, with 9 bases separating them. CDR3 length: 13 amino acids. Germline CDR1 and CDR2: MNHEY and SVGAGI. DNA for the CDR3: TGTGCCAGCAGCCGAAGTACGAACACTGAAGCTTTCTTT. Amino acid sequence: CASSRSTNTEAFF.

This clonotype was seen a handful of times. The CDR3 coding sequence is TGTGCCAGCACCCCAGAGGACAACTACGAGCAGTACTTC. It codes for CASTPEDNYEQYF. The genes are TRBV7-9 and TRBJ2-7; maybe TRBD1 (5 bases). CDR3 size: 13 residues. Deletions cut 7 bases from V and 3 bases from J, with 13 bases between. CDR1 is SEHNR and CDR2 is FQNEAQ in the germline V gene (reference sequence).

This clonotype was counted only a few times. The CDR3 loop is CASSLEDRENSPLHF. In DNA, the CDR3 is TGTGCCAGCAGCTTAGAGGACAGGGAAAATTCACCCCTCCACTTT. The J gene is TRBJ1-6, the V gene TRBV5-8; the match to TRBD1 covers 8 bases. The J segment lost 7 bases and the V segment lost 2 bases, leaving 5 bases of the junction unmatched. Per germline, CDR1 SGHTS and CDR2 YDEGEE. This CDR3 is built from 15 residues.

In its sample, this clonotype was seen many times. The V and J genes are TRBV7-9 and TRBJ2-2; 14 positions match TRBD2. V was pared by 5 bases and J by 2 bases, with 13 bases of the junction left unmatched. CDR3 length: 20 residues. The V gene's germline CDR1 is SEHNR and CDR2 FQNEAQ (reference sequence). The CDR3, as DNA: TGTGCCAGCAGCCATTGGGCCGGACTAGCGGGGGGACAAAACACCGGGGAGCTGTTTTTT. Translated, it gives CASSHWAGLAGGQNTGELFF.

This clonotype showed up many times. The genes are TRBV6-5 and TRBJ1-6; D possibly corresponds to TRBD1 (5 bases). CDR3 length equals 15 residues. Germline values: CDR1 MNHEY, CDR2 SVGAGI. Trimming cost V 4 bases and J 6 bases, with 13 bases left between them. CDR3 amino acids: CASSFLAQGNSPLHF. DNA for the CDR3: TGTGCCAGCAGTTTCCTCGCGCAGGGTAATTCACCCCTCCACTTT.

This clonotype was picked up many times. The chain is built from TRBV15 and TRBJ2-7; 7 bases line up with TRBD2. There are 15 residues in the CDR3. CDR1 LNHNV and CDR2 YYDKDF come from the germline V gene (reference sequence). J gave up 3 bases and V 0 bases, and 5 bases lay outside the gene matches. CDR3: CATSRDRASGYEQYF. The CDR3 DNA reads TGTGCCACCAGCAGAGATCGGGCTAGCGGCTACGAGCAGTACTTC.

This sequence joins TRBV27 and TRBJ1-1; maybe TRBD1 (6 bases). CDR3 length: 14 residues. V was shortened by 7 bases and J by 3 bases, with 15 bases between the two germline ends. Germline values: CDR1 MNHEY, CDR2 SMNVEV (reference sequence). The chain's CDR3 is CASKLGQQDTEAFF. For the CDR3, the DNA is TGTGCCAGCAAGCTGGGACAACAGGACACTGAAGCTTTCTTT.

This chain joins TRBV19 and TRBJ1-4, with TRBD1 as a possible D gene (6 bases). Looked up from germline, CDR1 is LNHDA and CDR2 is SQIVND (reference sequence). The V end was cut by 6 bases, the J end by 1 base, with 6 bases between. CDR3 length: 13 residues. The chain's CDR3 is CASRDRTNEKLFF. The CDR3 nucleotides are TGTGCCAGTAGGGACAGAACTAATGAAAAACTGTTTTTT.

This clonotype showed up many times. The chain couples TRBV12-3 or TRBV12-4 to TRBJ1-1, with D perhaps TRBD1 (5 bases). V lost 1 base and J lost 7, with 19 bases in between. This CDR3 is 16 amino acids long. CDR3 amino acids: CASSLEAGRGLFEAFF. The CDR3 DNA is TGTGCCAGCAGTTTAGAGGCGGGACGGGGATTATTTGAAGCTTTCTTT.

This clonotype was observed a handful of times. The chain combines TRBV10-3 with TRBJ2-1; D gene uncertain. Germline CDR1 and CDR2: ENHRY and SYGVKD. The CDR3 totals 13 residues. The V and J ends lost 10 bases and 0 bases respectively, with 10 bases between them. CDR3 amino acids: CATLESSYNEQFF. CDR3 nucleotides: TGTGCCACCTTAGAGAGCTCCTACAATGAGCAGTTCTTC.

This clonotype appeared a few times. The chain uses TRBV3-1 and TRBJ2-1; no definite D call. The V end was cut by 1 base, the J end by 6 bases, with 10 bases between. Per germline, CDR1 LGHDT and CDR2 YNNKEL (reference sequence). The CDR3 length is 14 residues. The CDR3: CASSQVITVNEQFF. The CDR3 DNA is TGTGCCAGCAGCCAAGTAATTACGGTCAATGAGCAGTTCTTC.

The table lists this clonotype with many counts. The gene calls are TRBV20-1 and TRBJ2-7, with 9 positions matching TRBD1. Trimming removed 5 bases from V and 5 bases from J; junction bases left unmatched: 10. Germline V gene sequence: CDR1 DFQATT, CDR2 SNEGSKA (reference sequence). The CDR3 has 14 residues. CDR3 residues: CSASYPGQGDEQYF. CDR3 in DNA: TGCAGTGCTTCATATCCGGGACAGGGAGACGAGCAGTACTTC.

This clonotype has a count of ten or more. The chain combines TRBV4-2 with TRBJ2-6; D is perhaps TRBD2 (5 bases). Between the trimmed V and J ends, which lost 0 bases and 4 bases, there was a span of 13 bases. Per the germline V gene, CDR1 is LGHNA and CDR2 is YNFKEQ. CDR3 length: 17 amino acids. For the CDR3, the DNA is TGTGCCAGCAGCCAAGAAGAGGGCGCGGAAGGGGCCAACGTCCTGACTTTC. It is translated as CASSQEEGAEGANVLTF.

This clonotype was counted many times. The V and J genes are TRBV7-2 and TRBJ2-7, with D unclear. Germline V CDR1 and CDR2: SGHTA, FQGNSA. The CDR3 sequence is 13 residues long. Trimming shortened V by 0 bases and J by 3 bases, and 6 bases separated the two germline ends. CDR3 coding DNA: TGTGCCAGCAGCTTAGCAGGTTTCTACGAGCAGTACTTC. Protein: CASSLAGFYEQYF.

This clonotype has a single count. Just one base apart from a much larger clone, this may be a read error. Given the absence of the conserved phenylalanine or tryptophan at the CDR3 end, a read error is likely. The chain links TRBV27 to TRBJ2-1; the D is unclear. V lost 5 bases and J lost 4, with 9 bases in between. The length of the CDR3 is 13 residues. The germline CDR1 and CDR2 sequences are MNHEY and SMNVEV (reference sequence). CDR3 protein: CASSRAGYNEQFL. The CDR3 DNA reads TGTGCCAGCAGTAGGGCTGGTTACAATGAGCAGTTCCTC.

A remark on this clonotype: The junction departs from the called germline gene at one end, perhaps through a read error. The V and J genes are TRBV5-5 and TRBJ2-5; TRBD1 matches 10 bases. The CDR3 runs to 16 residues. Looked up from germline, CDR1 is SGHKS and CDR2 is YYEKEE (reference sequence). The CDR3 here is CASSRRDRGLQENQYF. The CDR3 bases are TGTGCCAGCAGCCGCCGGGACAGGGGCCTCCAAGAGAACCAGTACTTC.

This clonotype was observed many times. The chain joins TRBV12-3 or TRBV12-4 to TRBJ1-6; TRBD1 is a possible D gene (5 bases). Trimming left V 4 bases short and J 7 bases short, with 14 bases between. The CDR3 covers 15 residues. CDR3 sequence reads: CASSYEGRKNSPLHF. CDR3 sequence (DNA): TGTGCCAGCAGTTACGAGGGGCGGAAGAATTCACCCCTCCACTTT.

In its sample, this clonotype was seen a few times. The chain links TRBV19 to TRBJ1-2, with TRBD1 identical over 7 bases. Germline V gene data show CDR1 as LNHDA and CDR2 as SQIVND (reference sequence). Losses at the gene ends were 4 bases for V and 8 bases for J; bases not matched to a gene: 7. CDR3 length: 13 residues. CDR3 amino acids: CASSTGQTAGYTF. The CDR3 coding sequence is TGTGCCAGTAGTACGGGACAGACTGCCGGCTACACCTTC.